Each of the 6 T cell receptor beta chains below was sequenced from the same sample in a study of Ad26.COV2.S vaccination and SARS-CoV-2 variants. Treatment in this sample: some 19 received Ad26.COV2.S at low or high dose, single or two shots; roughly five received placebo; per-sample allocation not given. Specimen acquisition occurred on day 63 following the initial vaccine or placebo injection. Using immunoSEQ multiplex PCR, the repertoire was profiled, and TCRdb retains in-frame clones only, with some absent. The table has some 480,000 clones, around 90% seen once. Sequenced here: peripheral blood, sampled in a trial of Ad26.COV2.S vaccine versus placebo. Receptor source: a person between 18 and 65 years old who received the Ad26.COV2.S COVID-19 vaccine or a placebo.

The chain recombines TRBV27 with TRBJ2-2; TRBD2 aligns across 7 bases. The germline CDR1 and CDR2 sequences are MNHEY and SMNVEV (reference sequence). The CDR3 spans 16 residues. The J segment lost 4 bases and the V segment lost 6 bases, leaving 11 bases of the junction unmatched. In DNA form, the CDR3 reads TGTGCCAGCAGCACCCCGGGGGGAACGGGCACCGGGGAGCTGTTTTTT. Amino acid sequence: CASSTPGGTGTGELFF.

The V and J genes are TRBV18 and TRBJ2-7; D uncertain. There are 14 residues in the CDR3. CDR1 is KGHSH and CDR2 is LQKENI in the germline V gene. The V end was cut by 4 bases, the J end by 3 bases, with 13 bases between. The CDR3 sequence is CASSLTPSGYEQYF. CDR3 DNA sequence: TGTGCCAGCTCACTGACTCCTTCGGGCTACGAGCAGTACTTC.

This chain joins TRBV7-9 and TRBJ2-1; TRBD1 agrees at 8 bases. The germline V gene encodes CDR1 SEHNR and CDR2 FQNEAQ (reference sequence). This CDR3 contains 16 residues. V shed 0 bases, J shed 3 bases, and the junction held 4 bases outside the gene matches. In DNA, the CDR3 is TGTGCCAGCAGCTTAGCCCAAGGACAGGGCTACAATGAGCAGTTCTTC. This encodes CASSLAQGQGYNEQFF.

The chain is built from TRBV14 and TRBJ1-1; D is unresolved. V was trimmed by 6 bases and J by 1 base, leaving 9 bases between them. Per the germline V gene, CDR1 is SGHDN and CDR2 is FVKESK. This CDR3 is 13 amino acids long. CDR3 sequence reads: CASSLMPNTEAFF. CDR3 DNA sequence: TGTGCCAGCAGTCTTATGCCGAACACTGAAGCTTTCTTT.

This clone was seen more than once but under ten times. V gene TRBV7-9 combines with J gene TRBJ1-2; no reliable D call. CDR1 and CDR2 (germline): SEHNR, FQNEAQ (reference sequence). The CDR3 covers 13 residues. V was cut by 3 bases and J by 4 bases, with 9 bases left in between. CDR3 in DNA: TGTGCCAGCAGCTTGGCAGACCGCTATGGCTACACCTTC. Protein sequence: CASSLADRYGYTF.

The chain recombines TRBV19 with TRBJ2-5; maybe TRBD2 (5 bases). With 0 bases removed from V and 2 bases from J, the gap between germline ends came to 10 bases. This CDR3 comprises 15 residues. CDR1 and CDR2 from the germline V gene are LNHDA and SQIVND (reference sequence). In nucleotides, the CDR3 is TGTGCCAGTAGTATAGATTGGCCGGGGCAAGAGACCCAGTACTTC. Amino acid sequence: CASSIDWPGQETQYF.